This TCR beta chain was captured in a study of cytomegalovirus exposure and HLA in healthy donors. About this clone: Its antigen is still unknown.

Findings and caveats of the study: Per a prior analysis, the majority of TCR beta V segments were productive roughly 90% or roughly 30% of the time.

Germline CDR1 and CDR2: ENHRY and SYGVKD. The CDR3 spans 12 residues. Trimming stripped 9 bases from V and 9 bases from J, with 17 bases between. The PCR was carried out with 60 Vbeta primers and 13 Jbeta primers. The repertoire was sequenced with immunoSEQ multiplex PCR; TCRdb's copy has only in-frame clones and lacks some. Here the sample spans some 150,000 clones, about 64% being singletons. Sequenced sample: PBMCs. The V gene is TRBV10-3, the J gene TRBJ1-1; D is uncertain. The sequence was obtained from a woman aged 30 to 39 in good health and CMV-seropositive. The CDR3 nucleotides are TGTGCCATAACAACGCCCGGAGGGCAAGCTTTCTTT. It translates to CAITTPGGQAFF.